One and the same sample provided the 9 T cell receptor beta chains below, sequenced in a study of cytomegalovirus exposure and HLA in healthy donors. The primer mix had 60 Vbeta and 13 Jbeta primers. Profiled with immunoSEQ multiplex PCR; TCRdb holds only in-frame clones, not every one. The sample shows around 110,000 clones, around 70% of them seen only once. Sequenced material: PBMCs. The origin of the receptors is a woman younger than 35 in good health and CMV-seronegative.

The CDR3 sequence is CASYGGVGNTEAFF. The CDR3 nucleotides read TGTGCCTCGTATGGGGGGGTGGGGAACACTGAAGCTTTCTTT. The V call is TRBV27, the J call TRBJ1-1, with D perhaps matching TRBD1 (5 bases). This CDR3 spans 14 amino acids. V lost 11 bases and J 1 base, leaving 17 bases between the germline ends. Germline CDR1 reads MNHEY; CDR2 reads SMNVEV (reference sequence).

This clone has a handful of counts. The chain combines TRBV5-4 with TRBJ2-4; D perhaps matches TRBD1 (5 bases). The CDR3 has 17 amino acids. Trimming pared 4 bases from V and 1 base from J, leaving 18 bases between. Germline V lookup: CDR1 SGHNT, CDR2 YYREEE (reference sequence). The CDR3 DNA is TGTGCCAGCAGCCCGCGGCAGGGAAGTATGGCCAAAAACATTCAGTACTTC. It is translated as CASSPRQGSMAKNIQYF.

This chain joins TRBV9 and TRBJ1-2; 8 positions match TRBD1. V shed 2 bases and J 5 bases; nucleotides not matched to a gene: 8. Per germline, CDR1 SGDLS and CDR2 YYNGEE. This CDR3 is 15 amino acids long. This CDR3 reads CASSVALTGAYGYTF. CDR3 DNA: TGTGCCAGCAGCGTGGCCCTGACAGGGGCGTATGGCTACACCTTC.

This clone has a handful of counts. The V and J genes are TRBV10-3 and TRBJ2-1; 10 bases line up with TRBD1. The CDR3 has 17 amino acids. V was pared by 5 bases and J by 8 bases, with 15 bases of the junction left unmatched. CDR1 is ENHRY, CDR2 SYGVKD, per germline. The CDR3 sequence is CAISQLMVGQGKDEQFF. CDR3 nucleotide sequence: TGTGCCATCAGTCAACTCATGGTGGGACAGGGGAAAGATGAGCAGTTCTTC.

The J gene is TRBJ1-5, the V gene TRBV28, with D tentatively TRBD1 (5 bases). The CDR3 has 15 amino acids. The V gene lost 3 bases and the J gene lost 4 bases, with 13 bases spanning the gap. CDR1 MDHEN and CDR2 SYDVKM come from the germline V gene. CDR3 DNA: TGTGCCAGCAGTTTCCGGGCCCGGGGGAATCAGCCCCAGCATTTT. Amino acids: CASSFRARGNQPQHF.

V gene TRBV6-1 combines with J gene TRBJ2-2, with D maybe TRBD2 (5 bases). CDR1 and CDR2 (germline): MNHNS, SASEGT. Trimming removed 2 bases at V and 4 bases at J, with 11 bases between. The CDR3 covers 15 residues. The CDR3 is CASSERRHRTGELFF. In nucleotides, the CDR3 is TGTGCCAGCAGTGAAAGGAGGCACCGCACCGGGGAGCTGTTTTTT.

The chain links TRBV2 to TRBJ2-7; D uncertain. Trimming took 7 bases from V and 2 from J, leaving 12 bases between them. Germline V CDR1 and CDR2: SNHLY, FYNNEI. The CDR3 loop spans 13 amino acids. CDR3 sequence: CASKQQSTYEQYF. The CDR3, as DNA: TGTGCCAGCAAGCAACAGAGTACCTACGAGCAGTACTTC.

The V call is TRBV4-1, the J call TRBJ2-1; possible D gene TRBD1, 8 bases. Per the germline V gene, CDR1 is MGHRA and CDR2 is YSYEKL. V was trimmed by 5 bases and J by 5 bases, leaving 19 bases between them. The length of the CDR3 is 16 residues. CDR3 nucleotide sequence: TGCGCCAGCAGCGTTAGAACAGGGGGGGGAAACAATGAGCAGTTCTTC. This codes for CASSVRTGGGNNEQFF.

The V and J genes are TRBV15 and TRBJ1-1; no clear D gene. The germline CDR1 and CDR2 sequences are LNHNV and YYDKDF (reference sequence). Trimming left V 0 bases short and J 1 base short, with 9 bases between. The CDR3 is made up of 15 amino acids. The CDR3 sequence is CATSRDRSRNTEAFF. The CDR3 nucleotides read TGTGCCACCAGCAGAGATCGTTCGAGGAACACTGAAGCTTTCTTT.